This TCR beta chain was retrieved from a study of OX40 agonist ivuxolimab in advanced cancers. Study-level information: Every 2 weeks, patients received ivuxolimab intravenously, dosed at 0.01 to 10 mg/kg. The dose-escalation cohort was about 80% male, with a mean age of around 60 years, ranging roughly 23 to 85. Notes on the study in general: The 0.1-3.0 mg/kg partial responders had among the lowest clonal expansion.

A remark on this clone: The target antigen is unknown.

Clones were sequenced by immunoSEQ multiplex PCR, and TCRdb holds only the in-frame ones, with some missing. Here the sample spans some 68,000 clones, around 86% being singletons. V was clipped by 0 bases and J by 7 bases; unmatched bases: 7. Germline V lookup: CDR1 SGHVS, CDR2 FQNEAQ. The CDR3 length is 16 residues. This chain joins TRBV7-8 and TRBJ2-2, with 8 bases fitting TRBD2. This clonotype was obtained from an adult with an advanced solid tumor such as melanoma, head and neck, liver or kidney cancer. The sample here was CD4+ or CD8+ T cells sorted from blood, taken in a trial of the OX40 agonist ivuxolimab. The DNA of the CDR3 is TGTGCCAGCAGCTTAGCCCAAGCGGGAGTTATCGGGGAGCTGTTTTTT. Protein: CASSLAQAGVIGELFF.